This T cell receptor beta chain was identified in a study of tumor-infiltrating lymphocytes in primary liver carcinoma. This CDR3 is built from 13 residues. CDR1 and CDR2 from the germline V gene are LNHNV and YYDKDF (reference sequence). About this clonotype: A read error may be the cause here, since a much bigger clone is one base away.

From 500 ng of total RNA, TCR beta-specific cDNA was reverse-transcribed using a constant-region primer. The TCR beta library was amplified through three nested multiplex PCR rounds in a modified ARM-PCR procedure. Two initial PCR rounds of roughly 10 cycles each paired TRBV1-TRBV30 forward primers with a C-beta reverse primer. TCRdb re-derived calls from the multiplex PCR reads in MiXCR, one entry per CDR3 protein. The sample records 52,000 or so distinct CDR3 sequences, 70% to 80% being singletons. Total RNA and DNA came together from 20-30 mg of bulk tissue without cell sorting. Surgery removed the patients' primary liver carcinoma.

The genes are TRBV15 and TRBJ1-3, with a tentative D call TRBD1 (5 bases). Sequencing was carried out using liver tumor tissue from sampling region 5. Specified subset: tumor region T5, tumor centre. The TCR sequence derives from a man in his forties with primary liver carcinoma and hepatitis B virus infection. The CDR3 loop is CATSRGSGNSIYF. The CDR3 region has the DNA TGTGCCACCTCAAGGGGCTCTGGAAACAGCATATATTTT.